What follows are 2 T cell receptor beta chains derived from one specimen sequenced in a study of shared clonotypes between healthy human individuals. Here immunoSEQ multiplex PCR was the method, and the copy in TCRdb shows in-frame clones only, minus some. The sample contains some 1.4 million clones, around 95% of which appear only once. The specimen sequenced was naive CD4+ T cells sorted from blood. Noted subset: CD45RA+ positively selected. Receptor source: a man aged 30 to 39 in good health.

The chain combines TRBV28 with TRBJ1-5; D gene uncertain. Trimming cost V 7 bases and J 5 bases, with 9 bases left between them. This CDR3 has 12 residues. CDR1 is MDHEN and CDR2 is SYDVKM in the germline V gene. CDR3 nucleotide sequence: TGTGCCAGCAAGGTCGAGGATCAGCCCCAGCATTTT. Amino acid sequence: CASKVEDQPQHF.

The genes are TRBV20-1 and TRBJ2-3; unclear D gene. The V gene's germline CDR1 is DFQATT and CDR2 SNEGSKA (reference sequence). V was cut by 2 bases and J by 5 bases, with 2 bases left in between. The CDR3 consists of 10 residues. CDR3: CSARKDTQYF. The CDR3, as DNA: TGCAGTGCTAGAAAAGATACGCAGTATTTT.